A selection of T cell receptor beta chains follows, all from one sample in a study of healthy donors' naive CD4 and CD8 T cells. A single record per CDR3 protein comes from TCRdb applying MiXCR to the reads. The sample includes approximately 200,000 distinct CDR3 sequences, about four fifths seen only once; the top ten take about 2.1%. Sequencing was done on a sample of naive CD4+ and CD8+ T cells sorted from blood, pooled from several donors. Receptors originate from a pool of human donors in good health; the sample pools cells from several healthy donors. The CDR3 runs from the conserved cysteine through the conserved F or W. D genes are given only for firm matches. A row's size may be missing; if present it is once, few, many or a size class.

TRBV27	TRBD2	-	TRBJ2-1	TGTGCCAGCAGCCCGCCCGCGGGGGAGCCGTACAATGAGCAGTTCTTC	CASSPPAGEPYNEQFF
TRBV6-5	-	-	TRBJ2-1	TGTGCCAGCACCAGGGACACCTGGGGCAATGAGCAGTTCTTC	CASTRDTWGNEQFF
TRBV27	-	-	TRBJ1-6	TGTGCCAGCAGTTTAGAGGACAGAGATAATTCACCCCTCCACTTT	CASSLEDRDNSPLHF
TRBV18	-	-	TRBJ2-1	TGTGCCAGCTCACCACCGGGGGCCTCCTACAATGAGCAGTTCTTC	CASSPPGASYNEQFF
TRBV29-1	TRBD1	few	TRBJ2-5	TGCAGCGTCGCAACTGGACAGGGAGAGACCCAGTACTTC	CSVATGQGETQYF
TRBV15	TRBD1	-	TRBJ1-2	TGTGCCACCAGCACGGGACAGGGAATTGGCTACACCTTC	CATSTGQGIGYTF
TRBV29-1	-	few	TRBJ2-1	TGCAGCGTTGAAGGGGTCGGGTACTCCTACAATGAGCAGTTCTTC	CSVEGVGYSYNEQFF
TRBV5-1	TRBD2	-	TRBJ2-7	TGCGCCAGCAGCCCCGGACTAGCGGGAGACCTCTACGAGCAGTACTTC	CASSPGLAGDLYEQYF
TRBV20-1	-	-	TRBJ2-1	TGCAGTGCTAGAGATCAAGCGGCCCCTTACAATGAGCAGTTCTTC	CSARDQAAPYNEQFF
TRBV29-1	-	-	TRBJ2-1	TGCAGCGTTGAAGTACAGGGAATCTACAATGAGCAGTTCTTC	CSVEVQGIYNEQFF
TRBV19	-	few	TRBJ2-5	TGTGCCAGTAGTATGGCGGGGTTTGCGGAGACCCAGTACTTC	CASSMAGFAETQYF
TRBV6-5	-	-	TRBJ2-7	TGTGCCAGCAGTTACTCTAGGGGTTCCTACGAGCAGTACTTC	CASSYSRGSYEQYF
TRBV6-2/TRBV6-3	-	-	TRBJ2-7	TGTGCCAGCAGTTACGGCGGAAGGAGCTACGAGCAGTACTTC	CASSYGGRSYEQYF
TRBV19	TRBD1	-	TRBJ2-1	TGTGCCAGTACATCCGGGACAGCTAGCAATGAGCAGTTCTTC	CASTSGTASNEQFF
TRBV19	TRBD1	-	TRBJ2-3	TGTGCCAGTAGTATGGTAACAGGGGGCGGAATGGGAGGGGATACGCAGTATTTT	CASSMVTGGGMGGDTQYF
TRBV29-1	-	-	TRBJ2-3	TGCAGCGGCGACCCAGGGACAGATACGCAGTATTTT	CSGDPGTDTQYF
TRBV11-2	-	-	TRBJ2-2	TGTGCCAGCAGCTTTGCGGGGTTCACCGGGGAGCTGTTTTTT	CASSFAGFTGELFF
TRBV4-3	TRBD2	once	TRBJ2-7	TGCGCCAGCAGCCCCTCGCGGACTAGCGGCTCCTACGAGCAGTACTTC	CASSPSRTSGSYEQYF
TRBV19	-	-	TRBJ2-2	TGTGCCAGTAAGGCGGACCCCTTGGGGACCGGGGAGCTGTTTTTT	CASKADPLGTGELFF
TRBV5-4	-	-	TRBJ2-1	TGTGCCAGCAGCTTGGGTAGTAGCGGTCGAAGGTTAAGGAATGAGCAGTTCTTC	CASSLGSSGRRLRNEQFF
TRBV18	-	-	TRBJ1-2	TGTGCCAGCTCACCACCCCTACAGGCGGGAGGCTACACCTTC	CASSPPLQAGGYTF
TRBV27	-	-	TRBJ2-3	TGTGCCAGCAGTTTAGCGGGGTCAGATACGCAGTATTTT	CASSLAGSDTQYF
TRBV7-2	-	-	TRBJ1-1	TGTGCCAGCAGTATACACCCCCAGGGGATCACTGAAGCTTTCTTT	CASSIHPQGITEAFF
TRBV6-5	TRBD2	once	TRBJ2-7	TGTGCCAGCAGTTACCTTAGCGGGAGTCGCTACGAGCAGTACTTC	CASSYLSGSRYEQYF
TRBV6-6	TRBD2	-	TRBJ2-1	TGTGCCAGCGTGCGGGAGTCCTACAATGAGCAGTCCTTC	CASVRESYNEQSF
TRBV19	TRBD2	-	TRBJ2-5	TGTGCCAGTAGTACGAGTTGGGCTAGCGGGAGTATGGAGACCCAGTACTTC	CASSTSWASGSMETQYF
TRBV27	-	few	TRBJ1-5	TGTGCCAGCAGTCCTGCGCCTCCTCGGCCCCAGCATTTT	CASSPAPPRPQHF
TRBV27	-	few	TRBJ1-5	TGTGCCAGCGGGGGCAATCAGCCCCAGCATTTT	CASGGNQPQHF
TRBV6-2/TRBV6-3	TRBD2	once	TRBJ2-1	TGTGCCAGCGGTCCTTTAGCGGGATACTTTGAGCAGTTCTTC	CASGPLAGYFEQFF
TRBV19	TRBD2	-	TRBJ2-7	TGTGCCAGTAGTATTTCTAGCGGGGCCTACGAGCAGTACTTC	CASSISSGAYEQYF
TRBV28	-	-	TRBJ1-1	TGTGCCAGCAGTTTACCGGTCGGCACTGAAGCTTTCTTT	CASSLPVGTEAFF
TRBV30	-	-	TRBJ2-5	TGTGCCTGGACCCAGGGGGGAGAGACCCAGTACTTC	CAWTQGGETQYF
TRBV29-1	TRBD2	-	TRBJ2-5	TGCAGCGTTGTGCCCCGGGCTAGCGGGGGGATGGAGACCCAGTACTTC	CSVVPRASGGMETQYF
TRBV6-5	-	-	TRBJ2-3	TGTGCCAGCAGTTACTCCGGGACCTCGCAGTATTTT	CASSYSGTSQYF
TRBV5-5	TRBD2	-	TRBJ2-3	TGTGCCAGCAGCTTAAGCGGGATACCCTCCCGGACAGATACGCAGTATTTT	CASSLSGIPSRTDTQYF
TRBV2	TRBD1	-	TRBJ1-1	TGTGCCGGCAGTGAGAGGACAGGGATTTTGTACACTGAAGCTTTCTTT	CAGSERTGILYTEAFF
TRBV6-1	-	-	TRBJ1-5	TGTGCCAGCAGTCGACTGGATCAGCCCCAGCATTTT	CASSRLDQPQHF
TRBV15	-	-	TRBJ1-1	TGTGCCACCAGCAACGACAGGAACACTGAAGCTTTCTTC	CATSNDRNTEAFF
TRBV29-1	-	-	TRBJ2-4	TGCAGCGTTGACCAGGGCAAAAACATTCAGTACTTC	CSVDQGKNIQYF
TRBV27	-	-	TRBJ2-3	TGTGCCAGCAGTTTATCCCCAGGGGGCACAGATACGCAGTATTTT	CASSLSPGGTDTQYF
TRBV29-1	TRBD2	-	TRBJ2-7	TGCAGCGTTGAAGATCCTACTAGCGGAGACTACGAGCAGTACTTC	CSVEDPTSGDYEQYF
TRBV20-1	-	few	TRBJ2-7	TGCAGTGCTAGACAGGGGAGATACGAGCAGTACTTC	CSARQGRYEQYF
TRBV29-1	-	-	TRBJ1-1	TGCAGCTCCGGAGACACTGAAGCTTTCTTT	CSSGDTEAFF
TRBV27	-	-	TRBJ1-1	TGTGCCAGCAGTCTACCAGGGCGCGGAGCTTTCTTT	CASSLPGRGAFF
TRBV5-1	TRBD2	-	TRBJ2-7	TGCGCCAGCAGCGGGACTAGCGGCCCCTACGAGCAGTACTTC	CASSGTSGPYEQYF
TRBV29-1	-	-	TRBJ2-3	TGCAGCGTCTCCGGACAGAGCACAGATACGCAGTATTTT	CSVSGQSTDTQYF
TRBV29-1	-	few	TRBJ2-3	TGCAGCGTTGAAGCCCTTCTAGATACGCAGTATTTT	CSVEALLDTQYF
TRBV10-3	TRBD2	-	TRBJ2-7	TGTGCCTCCCAAGGAGGGTCTAGCGGAACCTACGAGCAGTACTTC	CASQGGSSGTYEQYF
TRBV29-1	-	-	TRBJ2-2	TGCAGTGTCCCTCGGGCTCCGAACACCGGGGAGCTGTTTTTT	CSVPRAPNTGELFF
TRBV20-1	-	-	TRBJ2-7	TGCAGTGCTAACGACAGGTCCTACGAGCAGTACTTC	CSANDRSYEQYF
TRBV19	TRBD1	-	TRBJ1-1	TGTGCCAGTAGTAAATTCGGGACAGTCACTGAAGCTTTCTTT	CASSKFGTVTEAFF
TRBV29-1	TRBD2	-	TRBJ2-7	TGCAGCGTTGAGGCTAGCGGGAGCTACGAGCAGTACTTC	CSVEASGSYEQYF
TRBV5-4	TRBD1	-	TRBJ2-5	TGTGCCAGCAGACGCACAGGGGACCAAGAGGCCCAGTACTTC	CASRRTGDQEAQYF
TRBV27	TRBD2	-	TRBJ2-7	TGTGCCAGCAGCCCCACTAGCGTCTCCTACGAGCAGTACTTC	CASSPTSVSYEQYF
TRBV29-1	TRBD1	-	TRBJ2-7	TGCAGCGTTGCCCGACAGGGGGTAGCGGGCGAGCAGTACTTC	CSVARQGVAGEQYF
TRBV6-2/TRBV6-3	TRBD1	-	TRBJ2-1	TGTGCCAGCAGTTCCCCCGGGACAGGAAGCTACAATGAGCAGTTCTTC	CASSSPGTGSYNEQFF
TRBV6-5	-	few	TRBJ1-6	TGTGCCAGCAGTTACTCGAATCTGGCGGAGAATTCACCCCTCCACTTT	CASSYSNLAENSPLHF
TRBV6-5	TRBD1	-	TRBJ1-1	TGTGCCGTTTACAGGGACAGGACTGAAGCTTTCTTT	CAVYRDRTEAFF
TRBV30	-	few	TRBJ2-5	TGTGCCTGGAGCCTAAACGGGGACCAAGAGACCCAGTACTTC	CAWSLNGDQETQYF